These T cell receptor beta chains were read from a single sample in a study of cytomegalovirus exposure and HLA in healthy donors. Clones were read by immunoSEQ multiplex PCR, and TCRdb kept only the in-frame ones, dropping some. Among approximately 140,000 clones, 82% were seen once, and the ten largest hold around 3%. The source material was PBMCs. These TCRs come from a boy under 10 years old in good health and CMV-seronegative. Each CDR3 is given with its conserved first and last residue. The order of the fields is D gene, J gene, clone size, V gene, CDR3 length, CDR3 DNA, CDR3 protein. A D gene is named only where the DNA matches it firmly. The size of a clone is reported for some rows only, either as once, few or many, or as a class for expanded clones.

d_gene: TRBD1; j_gene: TRBJ1-3; abundance: NA; v_gene: TRBV30; len: 12; CDR3nt: TGTGCCTGGGGACAGGGCGGAAACACCATATATTTT; CDR3aa: CAWGQGGNTIYF
d_gene: TRBD2; j_gene: TRBJ2-3; abundance: NA; v_gene: TRBV2; len: 13; CDR3nt: TGTGCCAGCAGTGAAGCGACGGGGGGTACGCAGTATTTT; CDR3aa: CASSEATGGTQYF
d_gene: TRBD2; j_gene: TRBJ2-6; abundance: few; v_gene: TRBV4-3; len: 16; CDR3nt: TGCGCCAGCAGCCAGGTAGCGGGGGCCGGGGCCAACGTCCTGACTTTC; CDR3aa: CASSQVAGAGANVLTF
d_gene: TRBD2; j_gene: TRBJ2-3; abundance: few; v_gene: TRBV6-6; len: 15; CDR3nt: TGTGCCAGCAGCCCCCTAGCGGGCCACACAGATACGCAGTATTTT; CDR3aa: CASSPLAGHTDTQYF
d_gene: TRBD1; j_gene: TRBJ1-5; abundance: NA; v_gene: TRBV6-6; len: 14; CDR3nt: TGTGCCAGCAGCTGGACAGGGGTAAATCAGCCCCAGCATTTT; CDR3aa: CASSWTGVNQPQHF
d_gene: NA; j_gene: TRBJ2-3; abundance: NA; v_gene: TRBV7-6; len: 11; CDR3nt: TGTGCCAGCAGCTCACGGGATACGCAGTATTTT; CDR3aa: CASSSRDTQYF
d_gene: TRBD2; j_gene: TRBJ2-1; abundance: NA; v_gene: TRBV27; len: 16; CDR3nt: TGTGCCAGCAGCCCTAGCAGGGGAAGCGGGGGTTGGGAGCAGTTCTTC; CDR3aa: CASSPSRGSGGWEQFF
d_gene: TRBD1; j_gene: TRBJ1-6; abundance: NA; v_gene: TRBV13; len: 15; CDR3nt: TGTGCCAGCAGCCAACGGACAGGGGGCTATTCACCCCTCCACTTT; CDR3aa: CASSQRTGGYSPLHF
d_gene: TRBD2; j_gene: TRBJ2-3; abundance: NA; v_gene: TRBV14; len: 15; CDR3nt: TGTGCCAGCATCAAAGGACTAGCGGGCACAGATACGCAGTATTTT; CDR3aa: CASIKGLAGTDTQYF
d_gene: NA; j_gene: TRBJ2-1; abundance: NA; v_gene: TRBV27; len: 13; CDR3nt: TGTGCCAGCGGCCCGTTGGGGGGCAATGAGCAGTTCTTC; CDR3aa: CASGPLGGNEQFF
d_gene: NA; j_gene: TRBJ1-2; abundance: NA; v_gene: TRBV10-3; len: 11; CDR3nt: TGTGCCATCACCTCTAACTATGGCTACACCTTC; CDR3aa: CAITSNYGYTF
d_gene: NA; j_gene: TRBJ1-1; abundance: NA; v_gene: TRBV6-1; len: 17; CDR3nt: TGTGCCAGCAGTGACAGGGGCCATAATTTAGTGGACACTGAAGCTTTCTTT; CDR3aa: CASSDRGHNLVDTEAFF
d_gene: NA; j_gene: TRBJ2-1; abundance: NA; v_gene: TRBV5-4; len: 18; CDR3nt: TGTGCCAGCAGCTTGAATATGAGGCGGGTCAGCTCCTACAATGAGCAGTTCTTC; CDR3aa: CASSLNMRRVSSYNEQFF
d_gene: NA; j_gene: TRBJ1-1; abundance: NA; v_gene: TRBV6-1; len: 16; CDR3nt: TGTGCCAGCAGTGAAGATATGGGCCGCTTGGGCACTGAAGCTTTCTTT; CDR3aa: CASSEDMGRLGTEAFF
d_gene: NA; j_gene: TRBJ1-4; abundance: NA; v_gene: TRBV6-5; len: 13; CDR3nt: TGTGCCAGCAGTTACGCAGGGCGGGAAAAACTGTTTTTT; CDR3aa: CASSYAGREKLFF
d_gene: TRBD2; j_gene: TRBJ2-1; abundance: NA; v_gene: TRBV11-2; len: 17; CDR3nt: TGTGCCAGCAGCTTAGATCGGGCTAGCGGGCGGTGGAATGAGCAGTTCTTC; CDR3aa: CASSLDRASGRWNEQFF
d_gene: NA; j_gene: TRBJ2-5; abundance: NA; v_gene: TRBV18; len: 15; CDR3nt: TGTGCCAGCTCACCACTACAGGGTACTCAAGAGACCCAGTACTTC; CDR3aa: CASSPLQGTQETQYF
d_gene: TRBD1; j_gene: TRBJ1-1; abundance: NA; v_gene: TRBV6-4; len: 15; CDR3nt: TGTGCCAGCAGTGACTCGGACAGGAACCGCGCTGAAGCTTTCTTT; CDR3aa: CASSDSDRNRAEAFF
d_gene: NA; j_gene: TRBJ1-1; abundance: NA; v_gene: TRBV7-8; len: 15; CDR3nt: TGTGCCAGCAGCTCCGGGACAAGGGGTTTCACTGAAGCTTTCTTT; CDR3aa: CASSSGTRGFTEAFF
d_gene: NA; j_gene: TRBJ1-1; abundance: NA; v_gene: TRBV7-9; len: 13; CDR3nt: TGTGCCAGCAGCTTCCCAAAGAACACTGAAGCTTTCTTT; CDR3aa: CASSFPKNTEAFF
d_gene: NA; j_gene: TRBJ2-1; abundance: NA; v_gene: TRBV20-1; len: 10; CDR3nt: TGCAGTGCGGGGCAAAATGAGCAGTTCTTC; CDR3aa: CSAGQNEQFF
d_gene: NA; j_gene: TRBJ1-3; abundance: NA; v_gene: TRBV7-9; len: 18; CDR3nt: TGTGCCAGCAGCCCCCCTTTATTTAAGGGACTCTCTGGAAACACCATATATTTT; CDR3aa: CASSPPLFKGLSGNTIYF
d_gene: NA; j_gene: TRBJ2-1; abundance: NA; v_gene: TRBV11-2; len: 15; CDR3nt: TGTGCCAGCAGCTTAGAGACAGCAAATTACAATGAGCAGTTCTTC; CDR3aa: CASSLETANYNEQFF
d_gene: NA; j_gene: TRBJ1-3; abundance: NA; v_gene: TRBV30; len: 15; CDR3nt: TGTGCCTGGAGTCGGGACGGGAGCTCTGGAAACACCATATATTTT; CDR3aa: CAWSRDGSSGNTIYF
d_gene: NA; j_gene: TRBJ2-1; abundance: NA; v_gene: TRBV9; len: 15; CDR3nt: TGTGCCAGCAGCGTATCGGGTAGCTCCTACAATGAGCAGTTCTTC; CDR3aa: CASSVSGSSYNEQFF
d_gene: TRBD1; j_gene: TRBJ1-1; abundance: NA; v_gene: TRBV19; len: 13; CDR3nt: TGTGCCAGCAACAGGGGGCAAGACACTGAAGCTTTCTTT; CDR3aa: CASNRGQDTEAFF
d_gene: NA; j_gene: TRBJ1-1; abundance: NA; v_gene: TRBV6-5; len: 16; CDR3nt: TGTGCCAGCAGTTTCTCTGGGCCTCGGATGAACACTGAAGCTTTCTTT; CDR3aa: CASSFSGPRMNTEAFF
d_gene: TRBD1; j_gene: TRBJ1-2; abundance: NA; v_gene: TRBV6-5; len: 15; CDR3nt: TGTGCCAGCAGCGAATCCGGGACAGCTAACTATGGCTACACCTTC; CDR3aa: CASSESGTANYGYTF
d_gene: NA; j_gene: TRBJ1-1; abundance: NA; v_gene: TRBV7-3; len: 13; CDR3nt: TGTGCCAGCAGCTCGGACAGGAACACTGAAGCTTTCTTT; CDR3aa: CASSSDRNTEAFF
d_gene: NA; j_gene: TRBJ2-5; abundance: NA; v_gene: TRBV7-9; len: 13; CDR3nt: TGTGCCAGCAGTCTCACTGGGGGGGAGACCCAGTACTTC; CDR3aa: CASSLTGGETQYF
d_gene: TRBD1; j_gene: TRBJ1-4; abundance: NA; v_gene: TRBV6-6; len: 13; CDR3nt: TGTGCCAGTACAGGGGGCGGTATGGAAAAACTGTTTTTT; CDR3aa: CASTGGGMEKLFF
d_gene: NA; j_gene: TRBJ2-2; abundance: NA; v_gene: TRBV5-8; len: 12; CDR3nt: TGTGCCAGCAGCTGGGAGGTCGGGGAGCTGTTTTTT; CDR3aa: CASSWEVGELFF
d_gene: TRBD1; j_gene: TRBJ1-2; abundance: once; v_gene: TRBV7-2; len: 17; CDR3nt: TGTGCCAGCAGCTCCTACAGGGGACGGAACCCTAACTATGGCTACACCTTC; CDR3aa: CASSSYRGRNPNYGYTF
d_gene: TRBD2; j_gene: TRBJ2-5; abundance: NA; v_gene: TRBV4-3; len: 16; CDR3nt: TGCGCCAGCAGCCAAGATCCAGCGGGGTTCCAAGAGACCCAGTACTTC; CDR3aa: CASSQDPAGFQETQYF
d_gene: TRBD2; j_gene: TRBJ2-1; abundance: NA; v_gene: TRBV2; len: 16; CDR3nt: TGTGCCAGCAGGGGGGCGGGAGGCTTCGGGTTGGGTGAGCAGTTCTTC; CDR3aa: CASRGAGGFGLGEQFF
d_gene: NA; j_gene: TRBJ1-1; abundance: NA; v_gene: TRBV28; len: 16; CDR3nt: TGTGCCAGCAGTTTCTATGGGGGCGTTCGGAACACTGAAGCTTTCTTT; CDR3aa: CASSFYGGVRNTEAFF
d_gene: TRBD1; j_gene: TRBJ1-2; abundance: NA; v_gene: TRBV2; len: 14; CDR3nt: TGTGCCAGCAGTGAACCGGGACAGGGGTTTGGCTACACCTTC; CDR3aa: CASSEPGQGFGYTF
d_gene: NA; j_gene: TRBJ1-1; abundance: NA; v_gene: TRBV4-1; len: 14; CDR3nt: TGCGCCAGCAGCTCCCTAATGATGAACACTGAAGCTTTCTTT; CDR3aa: CASSSLMMNTEAFF
d_gene: NA; j_gene: TRBJ2-7; abundance: NA; v_gene: TRBV25-1; len: 12; CDR3nt: TGTGCCAGCAGTAAGGGGTCCTACGAGCAGTACTTC; CDR3aa: CASSKGSYEQYF
d_gene: TRBD1; j_gene: TRBJ2-6; abundance: NA; v_gene: TRBV27; len: 14; CDR3nt: TGTGCCAGCAGTTCGGGACAGGGGGCCAACGTCCTGACTTTC; CDR3aa: CASSSGQGANVLTF
d_gene: TRBD1; j_gene: TRBJ2-3; abundance: NA; v_gene: TRBV9; len: 15; CDR3nt: TGTGCCAGCAGCGCGGGGACAGGGGTGGCAGATACGCAGTATTTT; CDR3aa: CASSAGTGVADTQYF
d_gene: NA; j_gene: TRBJ1-2; abundance: NA; v_gene: TRBV28; len: 13; CDR3nt: TGTGCCAGCCTTGGGCCCGATGGATATGGCTACACCTTC; CDR3aa: CASLGPDGYGYTF
d_gene: NA; j_gene: TRBJ1-2; abundance: NA; v_gene: TRBV13; len: 15; CDR3nt: TGTGCCAGCAGCGGAAGGACAGCACCCTTTGATGGCTACACCTTC; CDR3aa: CASSGRTAPFDGYTF
d_gene: NA; j_gene: TRBJ1-5; abundance: NA; v_gene: TRBV6-4; len: 15; CDR3nt: TGTGCCAGCAAGAAGACTTCAGGGGCAAATCAGCCCCAGCATTTT; CDR3aa: CASKKTSGANQPQHF
d_gene: NA; j_gene: TRBJ2-1; abundance: NA; v_gene: TRBV6-5; len: 15; CDR3nt: TGTGCCAGCAGTTACTCGGTCGAGTTTTTCGGTGAGCAGTTCTTC; CDR3aa: CASSYSVEFFGEQFF
d_gene: TRBD2; j_gene: TRBJ2-1; abundance: NA; v_gene: TRBV11-2; len: 16; CDR3nt: TGTGCCAGCAGCTCGCGACTAGCGGGACCTTACAATGAGCAGTTCTTC; CDR3aa: CASSSRLAGPYNEQFF
d_gene: NA; j_gene: TRBJ1-1; abundance: NA; v_gene: TRBV5-1; len: 15; CDR3nt: TGCGCCAGCAGCGTAACGAAGACGGGGAACACTGAAGCTTTCTTT; CDR3aa: CASSVTKTGNTEAFF
d_gene: NA; j_gene: TRBJ2-1; abundance: NA; v_gene: TRBV18; len: 14; CDR3nt: TGTGCCAGCTCAAGTGGGAGCTCCTACAATGAGCAGTTCTTC; CDR3aa: CASSSGSSYNEQFF
d_gene: TRBD2; j_gene: TRBJ2-5; abundance: NA; v_gene: TRBV13; len: 14; CDR3nt: TGTGCCAGCAGCTTAGGCCCCGGGGGGGAGACCCAGTACTTC; CDR3aa: CASSLGPGGETQYF
d_gene: NA; j_gene: TRBJ2-6; abundance: few; v_gene: TRBV15; len: 15; CDR3nt: TGTGCCACCACCGTAGGGGCTGAAGGGGCCAACGTCCTGACTTTC; CDR3aa: CATTVGAEGANVLTF